This T cell receptor beta chain was identified during a study of human T cells and chemical hapten exposure. Study-wide context: Throughout a study of around six months, patients underwent weekly scalp administration of diphenylcyclopropenone doses. Per-sample variation in TCR yield stemmed mainly from small pooled library volume differences.

This clonotype showed up many times. The library tagged each cDNA molecule with unique molecular identifiers. MiXCR, run by TCRdb on the RACE reads, gives a single entry per CDR3 protein. The table shows tens of thousands of distinct CDR3 sequences, with 5.5% to 6.5% occurring only once. This sample's time point: patch test 3, about 24 weeks after DPC sensitization. Regarding treatment: therapeutic diphenylcyclopropenone sensitization with weekly scalp DPC. Each donor was an alopecia patient between 18 and 70 years of age who qualified for DPC. With 7 bases removed from V and 0 bases from J, the gap between germline ends came to 13 bases. Germline loops: CDR1 MNHEY, CDR2 SVGEGT. The CDR3 runs to 16 residues.

This TCR came from a man aged 30-40 years with alopecia areata. Some clones in this sample may be carry-over from other donors' samples. J is TRBJ2-6 and V is TRBV6-2 or TRBV6-3, with TRBD1 as a possible D gene (5 bases). This sample comprised whole blood, obtained in connection with sensitization to the hapten diphenylcyclopropenone (DPC). The CDR3 nucleotides are TGTGCCAGCACCGACCCAGGGTCCTCTGGGGCCAACGTCCTGACTTTC. This encodes CASTDPGSSGANVLTF.